This note documents a single T cell receptor beta chain sequence. The antigen is unknown. The data originate from a study of Ad26.COV2.S vaccination and SARS-CoV-2 variants. Study summary: As a participant in COV1001, the donor was in the Ad26.COV2.S trial arm. The authors gave Ad26.COV2.S intramuscularly, either once or twice 56 days apart.

Study-wide results and caveats: Analytic work on TCR breadth and depth might have understated the full extent of total T cell responses. Spike-specific TCR breadth ran higher among vaccine recipients than placebo recipients.

The germline V gene encodes CDR1 SGHTA and CDR2 FQGNSA. V lost 5 bases, J lost 4 bases, and 23 bases lay in between. The length of the CDR3 is 17 residues. The assay was immunoSEQ multiplex PCR, and TCRdb's table has in-frame clones only and misses some. In the table there are approximately 480,000 clones, roughly 87% of which are singletons. Treatment of the sample: around 19 received Ad26.COV2.S at low or high dose, single or two shots; 5 received placebo; per-sample allocation not given. Sample collection was performed on day 63 after the first vaccine or placebo injection. The rearrangement links TRBV7-2 to TRBJ1-1, with D perhaps TRBD1 (6 bases). Sample: peripheral blood, taken in a trial of Ad26.COV2.S vaccine versus placebo. The TCR was taken from a person aged 18-65 years who received the Ad26.COV2.S COVID-19 vaccine or a placebo. CDR3 sequence: CASSPPGGYRVGTEAFF. The CDR3 region has the DNA TGTGCCAGCAGCCCCCCCGGGGGGTACAGGGTGGGCACTGAAGCTTTCTTT.